A selection of T cell receptor beta chains follows, all from one sample in a study of blood T cell repertoires in COVID-19. The protocol was immunoSEQ multiplex PCR, while the TCRdb copy is restricted to in-frame clones and leaves out a portion. The sample carries about 130,000 clones, about 79% recorded once. Sequencing used peripheral blood. The receptor source for this set is a woman in her forties or fifties with acute or convalescent COVID-19. Each CDR3 is given with its conserved first and last residue. Fields, in order: D gene, J gene, clone size, V gene, CDR3 DNA, CDR3 protein. A D gene is named only where the DNA matches it firmly. Clone size is shown for a subset of rows, as once, few, many or a class of expanded clone.

d_call: NA
j_call: TRBJ1-3
clone_size: NA
v_call: TRBV10-2
cdr3_nt: TGCGCCAGCAGTGAGACCGCGGCCGTCTCTGGAAACACCATATATTTT
cdr3_aa: CASSETAAVSGNTIYF

d_call: NA
j_call: TRBJ1-1
clone_size: NA
v_call: TRBV5-1
cdr3_nt: TGCGCCAGCAGCTTACAGGGCGGTGGGGTCACTGAAGCTTTCTTT
cdr3_aa: CASSLQGGGVTEAFF

d_call: NA
j_call: TRBJ2-3
clone_size: NA
v_call: TRBV5-1
cdr3_nt: TGCGCCAGCAGCTCGACCGGGACACGAGATACGCAGTATTTT
cdr3_aa: CASSSTGTRDTQYF

d_call: NA
j_call: TRBJ1-2
clone_size: NA
v_call: TRBV3-1/TRBV3-2
cdr3_nt: TGTGCCAGCAGCCAAGGTACCCAGAACTATGGCTACACCTTC
cdr3_aa: CASSQGTQNYGYTF

d_call: NA
j_call: TRBJ2-5
clone_size: few
v_call: TRBV6-1
cdr3_nt: TGTGCCAGCAGTGAGCACCGTACTAGTGGAGAGACCCAGTACTTC
cdr3_aa: CASSEHRTSGETQYF

d_call: NA
j_call: TRBJ1-5
clone_size: NA
v_call: TRBV5-1
cdr3_nt: TGCGCCAGCAGCTTGGAGGGGGGGTACAATCAGCCCCAGCATTTT
cdr3_aa: CASSLEGGYNQPQHF

d_call: TRBD1
j_call: TRBJ2-7
clone_size: NA
v_call: TRBV7-8
cdr3_nt: TGTGCCAGCAGCTTAGAGGGGGCAGCGATGCGAAGCTTC
cdr3_aa: CASSLEGAAMRSF

d_call: NA
j_call: TRBJ2-3
clone_size: NA
v_call: TRBV6-1
cdr3_nt: TGTGCCAGCAGTGATGGGCTAGCGCAAGATACGCAGTATTTT
cdr3_aa: CASSDGLAQDTQYF

d_call: NA
j_call: TRBJ1-2
clone_size: once
v_call: TRBV10-3
cdr3_nt: TGTGCCATCAGTGTTAACAGGGACGATGGCTACACCTTC
cdr3_aa: CAISVNRDDGYTF

d_call: TRBD2
j_call: TRBJ2-3
clone_size: NA
v_call: TRBV30
cdr3_nt: TGTGCCTGGAGTGTTCTTGGACTAGCCACAGATACGCAGTATTTT
cdr3_aa: CAWSVLGLATDTQYF

d_call: NA
j_call: TRBJ2-5
clone_size: NA
v_call: TRBV3-1/TRBV3-2
cdr3_nt: TGTGCCAGCAGTCTCAGTACCGAAGGGGCTTCGACTCGGTACTTC
cdr3_aa: CASSLSTEGASTRYF

d_call: NA
j_call: TRBJ1-5
clone_size: few
v_call: TRBV19
cdr3_nt: TGTGCCAGTAGTTCATTGGCGGATAGCAATCAGCCCCAGCATTTT
cdr3_aa: CASSSLADSNQPQHF

d_call: TRBD1
j_call: TRBJ1-2
clone_size: NA
v_call: TRBV12-3/TRBV12-4
cdr3_nt: TGTGCCAGCAGTTCAGGGGGCAGGGGCTACACCTTC
cdr3_aa: CASSSGGRGYTF